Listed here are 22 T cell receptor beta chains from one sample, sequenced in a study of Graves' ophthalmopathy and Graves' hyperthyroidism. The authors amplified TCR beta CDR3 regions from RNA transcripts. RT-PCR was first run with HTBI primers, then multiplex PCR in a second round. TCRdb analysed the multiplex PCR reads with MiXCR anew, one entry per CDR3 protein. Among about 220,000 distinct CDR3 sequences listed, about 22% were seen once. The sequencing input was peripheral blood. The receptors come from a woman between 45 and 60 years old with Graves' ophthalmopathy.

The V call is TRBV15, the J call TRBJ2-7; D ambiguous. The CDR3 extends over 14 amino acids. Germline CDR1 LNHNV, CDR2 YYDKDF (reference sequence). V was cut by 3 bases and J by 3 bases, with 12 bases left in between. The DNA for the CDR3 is TGTGCCACCAGCAGCTCTTTCGGGCTCTACGAGCAGTACTTC. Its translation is CATSSSFGLYEQYF.

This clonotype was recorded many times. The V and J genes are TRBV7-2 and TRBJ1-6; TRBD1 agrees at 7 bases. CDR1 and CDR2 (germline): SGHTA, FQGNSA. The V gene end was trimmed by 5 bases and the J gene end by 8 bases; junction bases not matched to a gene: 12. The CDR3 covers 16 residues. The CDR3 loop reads CASSPRAGTADSPLHF. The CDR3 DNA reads TGTGCCAGCAGCCCGAGGGCTGGGACAGCTGATTCACCCCTCCACTTT.

CDR3 sequence (DNA): TGTGCCAGCAGCTTGACAGGGGCGGTAAATCAGCCCCAGCATTTT. Translated, it gives CASSLTGAVNQPQHF. The rearrangement uses TRBV11-3 and TRBJ1-5; 8 bases fit TRBD1. Germline CDR1 SGHNT, CDR2 YENEEA. V was pared by 3 bases and J by 4 bases, with 5 bases of the junction left unmatched. The CDR3 has 15 amino acids.

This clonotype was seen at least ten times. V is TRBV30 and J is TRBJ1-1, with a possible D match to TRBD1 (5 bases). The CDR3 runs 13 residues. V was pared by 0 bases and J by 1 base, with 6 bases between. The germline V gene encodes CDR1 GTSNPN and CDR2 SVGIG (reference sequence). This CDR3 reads CAWSVGPNTEAFF. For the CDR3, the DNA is TGTGCCTGGAGTGTGGGACCGAACACTGAAGCTTTCTTT. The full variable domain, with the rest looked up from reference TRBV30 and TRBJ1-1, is SQTIHQWPATLVQPVGSPLSLECTVEGTSNPNLYWYRQAAGRGLQLLFYSVGIGQISSEVPQNLSASRPQDRQFILSSKKLLLSDSGFYLCAWSVGPNTEAFFGQGTRLTVV.

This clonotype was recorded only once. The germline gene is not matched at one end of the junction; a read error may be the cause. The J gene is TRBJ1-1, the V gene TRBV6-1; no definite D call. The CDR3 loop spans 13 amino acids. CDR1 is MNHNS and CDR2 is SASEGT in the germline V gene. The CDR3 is CASSVSLNAEASF. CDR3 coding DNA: TGTGCCAGCAGTGTCTCTCTGAACGCTGAAGCTTCCTTT.

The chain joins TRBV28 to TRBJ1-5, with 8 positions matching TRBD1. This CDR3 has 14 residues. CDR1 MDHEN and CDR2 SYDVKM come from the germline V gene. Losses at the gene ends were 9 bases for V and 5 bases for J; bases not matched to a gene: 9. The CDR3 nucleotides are TGTGCCAGTGCCCGGACAGGGTTCGATCAGCCCCAGCATTTT. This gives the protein CASARTGFDQPQHF. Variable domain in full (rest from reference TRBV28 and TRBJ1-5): DVKVTQSSRYLVKRTGEKVFLECVQDMDHENMFWYRQDPGLGLRLIYFSYDVKMKEKGDIPEGYSVSREKKERFSLILESASTNQTSMYLCASARTGFDQPQHFGDGTRLSIL.

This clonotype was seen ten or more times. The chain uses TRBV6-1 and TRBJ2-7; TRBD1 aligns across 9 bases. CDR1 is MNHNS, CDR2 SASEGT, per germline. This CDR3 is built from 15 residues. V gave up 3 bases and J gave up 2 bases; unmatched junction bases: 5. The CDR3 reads CASSELGQGPYEQYF. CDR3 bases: TGTGCCAGCAGTGAGTTGGGACAGGGACCCTACGAGCAGTACTTC.

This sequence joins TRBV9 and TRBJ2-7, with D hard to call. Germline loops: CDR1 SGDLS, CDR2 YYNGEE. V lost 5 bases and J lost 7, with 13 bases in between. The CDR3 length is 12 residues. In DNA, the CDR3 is TGTGCCAGCAGTTTACTCCCAGAAGAGCAGTACTTC. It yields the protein CASSLLPEEQYF.

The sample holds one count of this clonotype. The CDR3 coding sequence is TGTGCCAGCAGAGGGACTAGCGGGAGTGGGGTCGGGGAGCTGTTTTTT. Translated, it gives CASRGTSGSGVGELFF. The chain is built from TRBV6-1 and TRBJ2-2, with 14 positions matching TRBD2. There are 16 residues in the CDR3. The V and J ends lost 6 bases and 7 bases, in that order; junction bases with no gene match: 7. CDR1 is MNHNS and CDR2 is SASEGT in the germline V gene.

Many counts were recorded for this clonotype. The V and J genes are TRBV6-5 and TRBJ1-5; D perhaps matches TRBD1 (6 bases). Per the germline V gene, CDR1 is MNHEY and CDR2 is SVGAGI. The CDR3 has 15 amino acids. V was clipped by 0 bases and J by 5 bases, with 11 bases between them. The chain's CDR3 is CASSYSQGPHQPQHF. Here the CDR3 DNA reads TGTGCCAGCAGTTACTCACAGGGACCCCATCAGCCCCAGCATTTT.

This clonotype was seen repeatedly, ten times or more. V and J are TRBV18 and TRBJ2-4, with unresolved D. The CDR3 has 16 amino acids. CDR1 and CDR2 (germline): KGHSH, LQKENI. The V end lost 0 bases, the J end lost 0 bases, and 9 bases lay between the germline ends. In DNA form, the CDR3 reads TGTGCCAGCTCACCACCGCAGACTGAAGCCAAAAACATTCAGTACTTC. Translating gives CASSPPQTEAKNIQYF.

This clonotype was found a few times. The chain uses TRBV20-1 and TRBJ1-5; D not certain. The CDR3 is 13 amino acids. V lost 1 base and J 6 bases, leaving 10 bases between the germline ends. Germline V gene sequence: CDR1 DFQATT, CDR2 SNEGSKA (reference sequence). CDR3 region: CSARGSPGQPQHF. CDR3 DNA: TGCAGTGCTAGAGGCAGTCCGGGTCAGCCCCAGCATTTT.

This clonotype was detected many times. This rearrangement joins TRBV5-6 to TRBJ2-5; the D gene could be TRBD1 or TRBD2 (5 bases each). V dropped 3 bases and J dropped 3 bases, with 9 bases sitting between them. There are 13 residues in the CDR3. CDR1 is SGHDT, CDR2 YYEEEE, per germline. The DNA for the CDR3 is TGTGCCAGCAGCTGGGGGACCGAAGAGACCCAGTACTTC. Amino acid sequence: CASSWGTEETQYF. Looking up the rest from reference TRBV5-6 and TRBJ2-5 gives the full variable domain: DAGVTQSPTHLIKTRGQQVTLRCSPKSGHDTVSWYQQALGQGPQFIFQYYEEEERQRGNFPDRFSGHQFPNYSSELNVNALLLGDSALYLCASSWGTEETQYFGPGTRLLVL.

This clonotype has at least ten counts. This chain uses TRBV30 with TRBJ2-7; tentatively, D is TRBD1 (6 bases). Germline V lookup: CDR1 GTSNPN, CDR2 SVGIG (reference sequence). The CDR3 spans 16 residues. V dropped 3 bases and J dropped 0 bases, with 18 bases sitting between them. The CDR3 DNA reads TGTGCCTGGAGACACAGTGTCGGGACACACTCCTACGAGCAGTACTTC. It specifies CAWRHSVGTHSYEQYF.

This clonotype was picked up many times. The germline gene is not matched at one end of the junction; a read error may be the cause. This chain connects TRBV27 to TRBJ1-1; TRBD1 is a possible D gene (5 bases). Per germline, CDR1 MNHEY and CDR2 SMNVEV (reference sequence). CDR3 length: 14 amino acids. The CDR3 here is CGSSQEGEGAEAFF. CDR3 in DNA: TGTGGCAGCTCCCAAGAAGGGGAAGGAGCTGAAGCTTTCTTT.

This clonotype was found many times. CDR3 residues: CSAGPLSGGTEAFF. The DNA for the CDR3 is TGCAGCGCCGGGCCCTTATCAGGGGGCACTGAAGCTTTCTTT. The chain joins TRBV29-1 to TRBJ1-1; 7 nucleotides align to TRBD1. Germline trimming cut 7 bases from V and 4 bases from J; bases unmatched to any gene: 12. CDR3 length: 14 amino acids. Germline V gene data show CDR1 as SQVTM and CDR2 as ANQGSEA.

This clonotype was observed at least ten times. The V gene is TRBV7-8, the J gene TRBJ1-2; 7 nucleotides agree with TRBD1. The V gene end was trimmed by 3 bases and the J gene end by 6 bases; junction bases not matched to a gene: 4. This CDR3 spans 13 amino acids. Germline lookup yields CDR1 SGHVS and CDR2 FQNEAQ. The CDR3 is CASSLAGGDGYTF. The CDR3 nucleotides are TGTGCCAGCAGCTTGGCAGGGGGTGATGGCTACACCTTC.

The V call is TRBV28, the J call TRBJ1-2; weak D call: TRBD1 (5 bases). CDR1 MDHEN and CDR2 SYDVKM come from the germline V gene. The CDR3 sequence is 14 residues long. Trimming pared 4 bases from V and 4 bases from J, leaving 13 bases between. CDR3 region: CASSSTTGFYGYTF. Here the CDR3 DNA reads TGTGCCAGCAGTTCGACCACAGGATTCTATGGCTACACCTTC.

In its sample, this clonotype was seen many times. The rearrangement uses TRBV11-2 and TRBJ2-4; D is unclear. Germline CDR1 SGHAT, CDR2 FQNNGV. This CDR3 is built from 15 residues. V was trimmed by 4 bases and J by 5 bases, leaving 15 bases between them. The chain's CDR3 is CASSSGVGIQNIQYF. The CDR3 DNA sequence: TGTGCCAGCAGCTCTGGCGTGGGTATCCAAAACATTCAGTACTTC.

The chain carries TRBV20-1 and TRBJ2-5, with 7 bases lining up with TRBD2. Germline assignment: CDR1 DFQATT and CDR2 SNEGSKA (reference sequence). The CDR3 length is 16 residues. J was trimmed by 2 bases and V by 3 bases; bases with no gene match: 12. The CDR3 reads CSARGRDYSPQETQYF. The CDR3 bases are TGCAGTGCTAGGGGACGGGACTACTCCCCACAAGAGACCCAGTACTTC.

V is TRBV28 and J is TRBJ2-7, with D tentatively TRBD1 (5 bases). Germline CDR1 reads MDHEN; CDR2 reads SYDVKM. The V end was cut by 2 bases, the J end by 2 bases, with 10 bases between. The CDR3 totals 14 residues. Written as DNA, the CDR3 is TGTGCCAGCAGTTTAAAGGGCAGGGCCTACGAGCAGTACTTC. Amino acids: CASSLKGRAYEQYF.

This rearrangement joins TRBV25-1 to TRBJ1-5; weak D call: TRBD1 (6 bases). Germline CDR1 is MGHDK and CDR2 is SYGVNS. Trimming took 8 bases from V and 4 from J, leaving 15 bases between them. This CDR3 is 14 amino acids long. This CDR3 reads CASRPTGWNQPQHF. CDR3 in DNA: TGTGCCAGCCGGCCGACAGGTTGGAATCAGCCCCAGCATTTT.